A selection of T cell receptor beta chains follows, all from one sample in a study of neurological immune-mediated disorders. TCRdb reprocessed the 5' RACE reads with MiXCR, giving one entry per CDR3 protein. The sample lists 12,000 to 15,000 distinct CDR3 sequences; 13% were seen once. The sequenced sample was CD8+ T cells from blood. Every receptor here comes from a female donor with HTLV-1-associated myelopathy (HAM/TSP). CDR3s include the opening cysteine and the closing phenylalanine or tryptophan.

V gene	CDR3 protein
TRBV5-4	CASSLRGQADHEQYF
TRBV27	CANSPGQGFEQFF
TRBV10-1	CASSDYRDGAGELFF
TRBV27	CASRGDPTYEQYF
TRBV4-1	CASSPPGTDTQYF
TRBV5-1	CASSWGTGAYEQYF
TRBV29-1	CSVMVTVAANTGELFF
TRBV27	CASSLGRNNSPLHF
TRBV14	CASSQDQVSASSYNEQFF
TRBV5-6	CASSLVAGIRDTQYF
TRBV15	CATSRDRAPYNEQFF
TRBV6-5	CASSPTGRLRIETQYF
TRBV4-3	CASSQDKGGQETQYF
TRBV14	CASSTGLPTSTDTQYF
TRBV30	CAWSLRSAEAFF
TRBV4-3	CASSQARFGTGLGKLFF
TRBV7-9	CASSPSGGMLYEQYF
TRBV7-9	CASSPGTGDTYTQYF
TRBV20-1	CSAKIAGGPVTKNIQYF
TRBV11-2	CASSRTMEETQYF
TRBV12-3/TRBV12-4	CASSLLAGTDTQYF
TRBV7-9	CASRDQGGGETQYF
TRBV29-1	CSVDDRDTSSYNEQFF
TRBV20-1	CSARFVAGEQYF
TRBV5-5	CASSLASGGPLEQYF
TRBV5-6	CASRGPSKENQYF
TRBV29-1	CSVETGKVDEQYF
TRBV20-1	CSARVGELFF
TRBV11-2	CASSPGYNEQFF
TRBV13	CASRLQGGVETQYF
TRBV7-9	CASSPRTSGTSQETQYF
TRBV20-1	CSAEGGLAGVRKQFF
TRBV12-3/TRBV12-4	CASSQTSRTGGQPQHF
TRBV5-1	CASSPGEVNQPQHF
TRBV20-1	CSASGGDNSPLHF
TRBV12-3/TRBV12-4	CAGTPDSGVDGYTF